The 9 T cell receptor beta chains given below trace back to one sample, sequenced in a study of OX40 agonist ivuxolimab in advanced cancers. TCRdb's table, derived via immunoSEQ multiplex PCR, lists solely in-frame clones and lacks some. The sample consists of 80,000 or so clones, about 85% of them appearing once. Material: CD4+ or CD8+ T cells sorted from blood, obtained in a trial of the OX40 agonist ivuxolimab. Receptor source: an adult with an advanced solid tumor such as melanoma, head and neck, liver or kidney cancer.

The V and J genes are TRBV19 and TRBJ2-1, with 7 bases aligning to TRBD1. The CDR3 is 15 amino acids. Germline V gene data show CDR1 as LNHDA and CDR2 as SQIVND (reference sequence). The J segment lost 5 bases and the V segment lost 5 bases, leaving 9 bases of the junction unmatched. This CDR3 reads CASSFAGGRNNEQFF. CDR3 in DNA: TGTGCCAGTAGTTTCGCAGGGGGAAGGAACAATGAGCAGTTCTTC.

This sequence joins TRBV28 and TRBJ1-3, with D unclear. Germline values: CDR1 MDHEN, CDR2 SYDVKM. This CDR3 contains 15 residues. The germline V and J ends were trimmed by 7 bases and 0 bases, with 13 bases remaining between them. CDR3 loop: CASIQGGSSGNTIYF. Written as DNA, the CDR3 is TGTGCCAGCATCCAAGGAGGGAGCTCTGGAAACACCATATATTTT.

This chain joins TRBV7-3 and TRBJ2-1; D unresolved. V was shortened by 6 bases and J by 6 bases, with 9 bases between the two germline ends. Germline CDR1 reads SGHTA; CDR2 reads FQGTGA. The CDR3 runs 12 residues. The CDR3 loop reads CASSSSVNEQFF. The CDR3 DNA reads TGTGCCAGCAGTTCTAGTGTCAATGAGCAGTTCTTC.

This chain links TRBV7-6 with TRBJ2-7, with 9 nucleotides matching TRBD2. V trimming: 2 bases; J trimming: 6 bases; junction bases outside the gene matches: 8. The CDR3 covers 15 residues. Germline loops: CDR1 SGHVS, CDR2 FNYEAQ. Written as DNA, the CDR3 is TGTGCCAGCAGCTTACTGGCGGGAGGGCCGGGCGAGCAGTACTTC. This encodes CASSLLAGGPGEQYF.

The V and J genes are TRBV19 and TRBJ1-6, with 11 bases identical to TRBD1. The trim removed 6 bases at V and 10 bases at J, leaving 5 bases unmatched. Germline-derived CDR1 and CDR2 are LNHDA and SQIVND (reference sequence). The CDR3 extends over 14 amino acids. The CDR3: CASRRTGGGSPLHF. CDR3 sequence (DNA): TGTGCCAGTAGAAGGACAGGGGGCGGCTCACCCCTCCACTTT. The entire variable domain, with the rest obtained from reference TRBV19 and TRBJ1-6, is as follows: DGGITQSPKYLFRKEGQNVTLSCEQNLNHDAMYWYRQDPGQGLRLIYYSQIVNDFQKGDIAEGYSVSREKKESFPLTVTSAQKNPTAFYLCASRRTGGGSPLHFGNGTRLTVT.

The CDR3 spells CASSLDLSYSHTDTQYF. CDR3 nucleotides: TGTGCCAGCAGCTTAGATTTATCTTACTCCCACACAGATACGCAGTATTTT. The chain links TRBV11-2 to TRBJ2-3; D call uncertain. The CDR3 contains 17 residues. Germline CDR1 and CDR2: SGHAT and FQNNGV. The ends were cut back, 0 bases at V and 2 bases at J, with 15 bases in the middle.

The chain recombines TRBV5-4 with TRBJ2-3, with 9 bases aligning to TRBD2. The V segment lost 4 bases and the J segment 5 bases; nucleotides outside the gene matches: 8. The CDR3 covers 15 residues. Germline assignment: CDR1 SGHNT and CDR2 YYREEE (reference sequence). The CDR3 bases are TGTGCCAGCAGCCCCAGGGCGGGAGGGGTAGATACGCAGTATTTT. Translated, it gives CASSPRAGGVDTQYF.

The chain links TRBV5-4 to TRBJ1-2; 12 positions match TRBD1. Germline V lookup: CDR1 SGHNT, CDR2 YYREEE (reference sequence). The V gene end was trimmed by 4 bases and the J gene end by 4 bases; junction bases not matched to a gene: 8. This CDR3 has 16 residues. CDR3 residues: CASSRPGQGAFYGYTF. For the CDR3, the DNA is TGTGCCAGCAGCCGCCCGGGACAGGGGGCTTTCTATGGCTACACCTTC.

The chain employs TRBV6-5 and TRBJ1-5; D is undetermined. Per the germline V gene, CDR1 is MNHEY and CDR2 is SVGAGI. V was shortened by 8 bases and J by 10 bases, with 15 bases between the two germline ends. The CDR3 contains 12 residues. The CDR3 is CASGTLRSPQHF. The DNA of the CDR3 is TGTGCCAGCGGAACCTTGAGGAGTCCCCAGCATTTT.